These 2 T cell receptor beta chains share one sample of origin, sequenced in a study of T cells in tuberculosis. Assay: immunoSEQ multiplex PCR; the TCRdb copy retains only in-frame clones and omits some. Of around 10,000 clones in the sample, 90% to 95% were seen once. Sequenced input: PBMCs. The receptors were sampled from an adult with tuberculosis.

The genes are TRBV7-6 and TRBJ2-5, with D tentatively TRBD1 (6 bases). The V and J ends lost 4 bases and 4 bases respectively, with 13 bases between them. This CDR3 is 14 amino acids long. CDR1 and CDR2 from the germline V gene are SGHVS and FNYEAQ. The CDR3: CASSSIFRGETQYF. CDR3 bases: TGTGCCAGCAGCTCGATCTTCAGGGGAGAGACCCAGTACTTC.

The rearrangement links TRBV11-2 to TRBJ2-1, with 13 bases identical to TRBD2. In germline, CDR1 is SGHAT, CDR2 FQNNGV. There are 15 residues in the CDR3. V lost 5 bases to trimming and J lost 7 bases; unmatched junction nucleotides: 5. The CDR3 region has the DNA TGTGCCAGCAGCCGCCCGGGACTAGCGGGGAATGAGCAGTTCTTC. This gives the protein CASSRPGLAGNEQFF.